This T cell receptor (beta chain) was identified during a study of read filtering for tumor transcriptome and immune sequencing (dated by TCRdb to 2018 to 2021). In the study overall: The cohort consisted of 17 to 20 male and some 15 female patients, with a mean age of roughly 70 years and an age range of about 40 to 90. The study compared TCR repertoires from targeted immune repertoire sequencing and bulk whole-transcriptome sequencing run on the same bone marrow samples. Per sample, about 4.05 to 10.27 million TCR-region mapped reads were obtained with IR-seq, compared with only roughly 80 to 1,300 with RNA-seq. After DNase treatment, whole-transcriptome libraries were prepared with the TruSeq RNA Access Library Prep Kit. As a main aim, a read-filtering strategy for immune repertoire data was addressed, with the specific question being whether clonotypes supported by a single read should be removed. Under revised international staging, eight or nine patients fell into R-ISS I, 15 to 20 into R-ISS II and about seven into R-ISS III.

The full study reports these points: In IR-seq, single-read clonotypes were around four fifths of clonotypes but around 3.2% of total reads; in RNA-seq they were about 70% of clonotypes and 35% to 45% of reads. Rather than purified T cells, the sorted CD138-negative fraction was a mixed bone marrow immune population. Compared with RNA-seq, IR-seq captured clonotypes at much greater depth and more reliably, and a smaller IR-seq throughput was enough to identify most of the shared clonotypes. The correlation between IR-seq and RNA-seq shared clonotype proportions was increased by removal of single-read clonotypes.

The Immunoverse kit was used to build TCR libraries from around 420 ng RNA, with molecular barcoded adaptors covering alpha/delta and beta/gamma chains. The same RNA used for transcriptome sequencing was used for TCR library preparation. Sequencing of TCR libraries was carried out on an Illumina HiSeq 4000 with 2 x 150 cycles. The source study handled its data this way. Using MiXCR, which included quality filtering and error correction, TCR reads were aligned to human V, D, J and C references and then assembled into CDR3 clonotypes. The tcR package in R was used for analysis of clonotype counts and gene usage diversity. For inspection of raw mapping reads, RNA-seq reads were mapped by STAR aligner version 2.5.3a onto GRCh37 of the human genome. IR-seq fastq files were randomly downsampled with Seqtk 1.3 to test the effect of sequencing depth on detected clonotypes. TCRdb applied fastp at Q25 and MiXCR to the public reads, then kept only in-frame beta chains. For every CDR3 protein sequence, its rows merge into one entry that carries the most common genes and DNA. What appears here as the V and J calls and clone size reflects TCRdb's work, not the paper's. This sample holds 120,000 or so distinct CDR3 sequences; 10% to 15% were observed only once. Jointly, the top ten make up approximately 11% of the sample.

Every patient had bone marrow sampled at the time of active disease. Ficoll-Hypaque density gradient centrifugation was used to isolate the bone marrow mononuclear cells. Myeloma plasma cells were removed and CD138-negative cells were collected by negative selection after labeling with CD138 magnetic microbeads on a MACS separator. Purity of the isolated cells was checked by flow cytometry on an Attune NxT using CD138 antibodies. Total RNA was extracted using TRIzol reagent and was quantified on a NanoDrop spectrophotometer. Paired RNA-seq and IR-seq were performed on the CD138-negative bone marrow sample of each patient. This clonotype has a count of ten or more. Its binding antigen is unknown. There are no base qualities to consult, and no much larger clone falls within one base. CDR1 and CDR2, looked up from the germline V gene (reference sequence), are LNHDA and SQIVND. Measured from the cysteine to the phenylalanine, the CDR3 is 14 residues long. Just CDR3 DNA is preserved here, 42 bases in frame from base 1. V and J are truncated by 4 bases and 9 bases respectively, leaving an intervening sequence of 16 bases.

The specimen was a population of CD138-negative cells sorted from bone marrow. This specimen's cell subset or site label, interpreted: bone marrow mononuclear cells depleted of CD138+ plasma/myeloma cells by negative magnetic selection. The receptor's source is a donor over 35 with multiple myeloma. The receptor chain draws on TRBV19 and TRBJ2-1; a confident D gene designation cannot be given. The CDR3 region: CASSSLGLVIEQFF. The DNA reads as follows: TGTGCCAGTAGTAGCCTTGGGCTAGTTATTGAGCAGTTCTTC.